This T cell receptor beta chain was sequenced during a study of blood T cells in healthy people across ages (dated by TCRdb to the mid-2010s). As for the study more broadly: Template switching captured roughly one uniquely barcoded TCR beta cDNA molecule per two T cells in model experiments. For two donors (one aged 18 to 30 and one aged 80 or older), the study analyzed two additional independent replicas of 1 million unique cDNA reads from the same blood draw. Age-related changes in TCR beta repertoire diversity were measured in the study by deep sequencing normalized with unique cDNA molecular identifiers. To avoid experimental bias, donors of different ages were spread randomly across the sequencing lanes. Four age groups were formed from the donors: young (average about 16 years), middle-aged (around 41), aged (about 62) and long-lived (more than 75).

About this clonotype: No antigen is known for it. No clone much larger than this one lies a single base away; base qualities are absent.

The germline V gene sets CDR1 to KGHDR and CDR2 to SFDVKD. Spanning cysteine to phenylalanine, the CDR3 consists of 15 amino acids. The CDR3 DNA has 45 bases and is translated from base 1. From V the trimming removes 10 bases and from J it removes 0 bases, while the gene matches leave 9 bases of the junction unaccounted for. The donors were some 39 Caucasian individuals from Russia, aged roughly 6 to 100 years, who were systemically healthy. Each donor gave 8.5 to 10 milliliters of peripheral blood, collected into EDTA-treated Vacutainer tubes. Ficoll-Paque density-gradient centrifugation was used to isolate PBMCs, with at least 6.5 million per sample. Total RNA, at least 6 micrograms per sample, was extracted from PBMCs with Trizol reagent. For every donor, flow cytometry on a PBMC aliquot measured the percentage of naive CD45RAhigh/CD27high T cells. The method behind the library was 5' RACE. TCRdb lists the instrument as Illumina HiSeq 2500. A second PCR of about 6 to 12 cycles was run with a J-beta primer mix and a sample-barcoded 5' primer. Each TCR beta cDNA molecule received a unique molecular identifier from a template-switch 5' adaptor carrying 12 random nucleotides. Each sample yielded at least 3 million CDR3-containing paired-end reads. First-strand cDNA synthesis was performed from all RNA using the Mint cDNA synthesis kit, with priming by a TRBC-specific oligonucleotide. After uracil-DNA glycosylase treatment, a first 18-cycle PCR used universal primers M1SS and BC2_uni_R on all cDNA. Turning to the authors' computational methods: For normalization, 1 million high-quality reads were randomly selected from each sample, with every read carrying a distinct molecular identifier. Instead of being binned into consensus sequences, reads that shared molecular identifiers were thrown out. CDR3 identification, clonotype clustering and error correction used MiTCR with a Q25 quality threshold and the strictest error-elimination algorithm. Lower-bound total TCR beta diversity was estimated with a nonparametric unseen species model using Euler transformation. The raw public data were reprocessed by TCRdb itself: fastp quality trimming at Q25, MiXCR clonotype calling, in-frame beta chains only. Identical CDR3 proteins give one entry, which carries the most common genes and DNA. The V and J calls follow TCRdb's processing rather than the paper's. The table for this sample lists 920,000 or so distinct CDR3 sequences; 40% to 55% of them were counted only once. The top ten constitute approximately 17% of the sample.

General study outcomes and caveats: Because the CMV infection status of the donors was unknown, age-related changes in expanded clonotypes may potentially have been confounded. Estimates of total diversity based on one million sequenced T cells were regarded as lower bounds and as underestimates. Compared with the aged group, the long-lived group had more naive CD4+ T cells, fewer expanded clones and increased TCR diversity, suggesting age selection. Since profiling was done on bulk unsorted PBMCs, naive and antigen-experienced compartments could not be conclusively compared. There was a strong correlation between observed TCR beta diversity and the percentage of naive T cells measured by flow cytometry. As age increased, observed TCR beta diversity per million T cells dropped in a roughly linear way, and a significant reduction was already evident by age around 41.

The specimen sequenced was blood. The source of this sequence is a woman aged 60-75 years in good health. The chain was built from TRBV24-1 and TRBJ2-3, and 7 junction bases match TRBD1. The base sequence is TGTGCCACAGCTCGGGACAGTGCTAGCACAGATACGCAGTATTTT. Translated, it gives CATARDSASTDTQYF.